The entry below describes one T cell receptor beta chain. Its specific antigen is unknown. Nothing much larger sits one base from this clone, and base qualities are not available. This specimen belongs to a study of CD8 T cells in ankylosing spondylitis (dated by TCRdb to the late 2010s). Notes on the research overall: The study set out to find disease-linked TCR variants by profiling T cell receptor beta repertoires in ankylosing spondylitis patients and healthy donors. Samples of peripheral blood were taken, and for ankylosing spondylitis patients, synovial fluid was collected as well. The full study cohort was made up of under 30 ankylosing spondylitis patients and over 90 healthy donors. General conclusions and limits of the study: In peripheral blood, the disease-linked clones were found at relatively low frequencies and had a CD8+ phenotype. A TCR beta motif of seven or eight highly homologous amino acid variants appeared characteristic of blood from ankylosing spondylitis patients. According to the report, matched synovial fluid samples from ankylosing spondylitis patients were significantly enriched for the disease-linked clones. Some motif variants had previously been reported in the synovial fluid and blood of reactive arthritis patients, which suggests shared mechanisms of disease initiation.

CDR1 and CDR2 are drawn from the germline V gene: LGHNA, YSLEER. V is pruned by 1 base and J by 13 bases, leaving 9 bases of the junction without a gene match. From the cysteine through the phenylalanine, the CDR3 covers 13 amino acids. Only the CDR3 region is kept as DNA, spanning 39 bases read in frame from base 1. The sequencing machine was an Illumina HiSeq 2500. Quantitative 5'-RACE with molecular barcodes was the method used to prepare the TCR beta libraries. The authors processed their data as follows. To identify disease-linked TCR variants, a new computational method was used, one built on a probabilistic model of VDJ rearrangement. TCRdb ran its own pipeline on the public reads, namely fastp trimming at Q25 and MiXCR clone calling, and kept in-frame beta chains. Identical CDR3 proteins give one entry, which carries the most common genes and DNA. The V and J calls reflect TCRdb's pipeline rather than the authors' work. In this sample the table shows around 770,000 distinct CDR3 sequences, 12% of which occur a single time. The ten largest clones capture under 0.6% of the sample.

This sequence was found in a male donor with ankylosing spondylitis. The rearrangement combines TRBV4-3 with TRBJ2-7; TRBD1 lines up with 8 middle nucleotides. The sequenced sample was blood, either unsorted or a sorted T cell fraction (not recorded which). For the CDR3, the sequence is CASSQGEWTGRYF. In nucleotides, the sequence is TGCGCCAGCAGCCAAGGGGAATGGACAGGGAGATACTTC.